The 17 T cell receptor beta chains given below trace back to one sample, sequenced in a study of T-cell memory formation after mild COVID-19. Each CDR3 protein is one row after TCRdb ran MiXCR on the 5' RACE reads. Among about 390,000 distinct CDR3 sequences listed, around a sixth were seen once. Specimen: PBMCs or a T cell subset sorted from them (not recorded which). These receptor sequences come from a man younger than 35 who had mild COVID-19 (a few samples of this study predate the infection). Cell type and time point are not known.

This clonotype occurred a few times. V and J are TRBV3-1 and TRBJ2-7; no definite D call. From germline, CDR1 is LGHDT and CDR2 YNNKEL (reference sequence). This CDR3 is built from 14 residues. The germline V and J ends were trimmed by 1 base and 1 base, with 8 bases remaining between them. The chain's CDR3 is CASSQGQASYEQYF. The CDR3 nucleotides read TGTGCCAGCAGCCAAGGGCAGGCGTCCTACGAGCAGTACTTC.

This clonotype has only a few counts. The chain's CDR3 is CASSLGAGGYNQPQHF. CDR3 coding DNA: TGTGCCAGCAGCTTGGGGGCAGGGGGGTACAATCAGCCCCAGCATTTT. The chain is built from TRBV7-2 and TRBJ1-5, with 7 bases fitting TRBD1. CDR3 size: 16 residues. Germline V CDR1 and CDR2: SGHTA, FQGNSA. Germline trimming cut 3 bases from V and 3 bases from J; bases unmatched to any gene: 8.

In its sample, this clonotype was seen a few times. The chain is built from TRBV6-2 or TRBV6-3 and TRBJ1-1, with D hard to call. Germline values: CDR1 MNHEY, CDR2 SVGEGT. This CDR3 has 14 residues. V lost 6 bases, J lost 1 base, and 12 bases lay in between. The chain's CDR3 is CASSRIVGNTEAFF. The CDR3 nucleotides read TGTGCCAGCAGCCGGATCGTGGGGAACACTGAAGCTTTCTTT.

This rearrangement joins TRBV7-2 to TRBJ2-3, with 8 bases that match TRBD1. The CDR3 is 18 amino acids. Germline V gene data show CDR1 as SGHTA and CDR2 as FQGNSA. The trim removed 3 bases at V and 3 bases at J, leaving 14 bases unmatched. CDR3 residues: CASSLARGRVMRTDTQYF. DNA for the CDR3: TGTGCCAGCAGCTTGGCCAGGGGGCGCGTTATGAGAACAGATACGCAGTATTTT.

The CDR3 DNA follows: TGTGCCAGCAACTATCTCCCCCGCGGAACTGAAGCTTTCTTT. This encodes CASNYLPRGTEAFF. The chain has TRBV27 and TRBJ1-1; no clear D gene. The CDR3 has 14 residues. Per germline, CDR1 MNHEY and CDR2 SMNVEV (reference sequence). V was shortened by 7 bases and J by 5 bases, with 17 bases between the two germline ends.

This clonotype was detected many times. Its ends do not fully match the called genes, so a read error is possible. The chain employs TRBV12-3 or TRBV12-4 and TRBJ1-2; D unresolved. The CDR3 runs 13 residues. CDR3 loop: CASSLDVNYGYTF. DNA for the CDR3: TGTGCCAGCAGCTTAGACGTTAACTATGGCTACACCTTC.

CDR3 in amino acids: CASSLAFSGANVLTF. DNA for the CDR3: TGTGCCAGCAGCTTAGCTTTCTCTGGGGCCAACGTCCTGACTTTC. V usage is TRBV7-3 and J usage is TRBJ2-6; D not resolved. Germline CDR1 and CDR2: SGHTA and FQGTGA. V lost 2 bases, J lost 0 bases, and 5 bases lay in between. This CDR3 comprises 15 residues. Using reference TRBV7-3 and TRBJ2-6 for the parts outside the CDR3, the full variable domain is GAGVSQTPSNKVTEKGKYVELRCDPISGHTALYWYRQSLGQGPEFLIYFQGTGAADDSGLPNDRFFAVRPEGSVSTLKIQRTERGDSAVYLCASSLAFSGANVLTFGAGSRLTVL.

At least ten counts were recorded for this clonotype. The chain recombines TRBV28 with TRBJ1-6; unclear D gene. The CDR3 runs to 12 residues. V lost 11 bases, J lost 8 bases, and 13 bases lay in between. The germline gives CDR1 MDHEN, CDR2 SYDVKM. Here the CDR3 reads CAARTRHSPLHF. In DNA, the CDR3 is TGTGCCGCTCGGACTCGGCATTCACCCCTCCACTTT.

This clonotype was observed many times. This sequence joins TRBV5-6 and TRBJ1-1; no definite D call. There are 13 residues in the CDR3. V lost 4 bases and J 1 base, leaving 8 bases between the germline ends. Germline CDR1 and CDR2: SGHDT and YYEEEE. Here the CDR3 DNA reads TGTGCCAGCAGCCCGGTGGGGAACACTGAAGCTTTCTTT. Translating gives CASSPVGNTEAFF.

Of note for this clonotype: As the CDR3 is not closed by the conserved phenylalanine or tryptophan, this likely results from a read error. V gene TRBV4-2 combines with J gene TRBJ2-1, with 7 bases fitting TRBD1. J gave up 4 bases and V 0 bases, and 6 bases lay outside the gene matches. This CDR3 has 16 amino acids. The V gene's germline CDR1 is LGHNA and CDR2 YNFKEQ. The DNA of the CDR3 is TGTGCCAGCAGCCAAGATCCCCGGGGACAGTACAATGAGCAGTTCTTA. Protein sequence: CASSQDPRGQYNEQFL.

The sample holds a few counts of this clonotype. This chain links TRBV19 with TRBJ1-2, with D perhaps matching TRBD1 (6 bases). Germline loops: CDR1 LNHDA, CDR2 SQIVND (reference sequence). V lost 3 bases and J 8 bases, leaving 13 bases between the germline ends. The CDR3 has 13 residues. CDR3 loop: CASSINRVGGYTF. In DNA, the CDR3 is TGTGCCAGTAGTATCAACAGGGTCGGCGGCTACACCTTC.

This clonotype was seen more than once but under ten times. The chain couples TRBV4-1 to TRBJ1-1; a weak D match, TRBD1 (5 bases). The CDR3 length is 15 residues. Trimming cost V 1 base and J 3 bases, with 12 bases left between them. The germline V gene has CDR1 MGHRA and CDR2 YSYEKL. The CDR3 DNA sequence: TGCGCCAGCAGCCAAGGGACACAACTGGACACTGAAGCTTTCTTT. It yields the protein CASSQGTQLDTEAFF.

This chain connects TRBV2 to TRBJ2-5; 7 nucleotides align to TRBD1. Germline V gene sequence: CDR1 SNHLY, CDR2 FYNNEI. CDR3 length equals 13 residues. The V segment lost 8 bases and the J segment 6 bases; nucleotides outside the gene matches: 9. In DNA form, the CDR3 reads TGTGCCAGCGGACTCTCAGGGGGACAGACCCAGTACTTC. The encoded protein is CASGLSGGQTQYF.

The chain joins TRBV10-3 to TRBJ1-2; D is unclear. V was trimmed by 5 bases and J by 8 bases, leaving 9 bases between them. This CDR3 has 11 amino acids. Germline CDR1 reads ENHRY; CDR2 reads SYGVKD. The CDR3 spells CAISWTRGYTF. The CDR3, as DNA: TGTGCCATCAGTTGGACTAGGGGCTACACCTTC.

The chain joins TRBV20-1 to TRBJ1-1; possibly TRBD1 for D (5 bases). CDR3 length equals 14 residues. Trimming cost V 3 bases and J 0 bases, with 11 bases left between them. CDR1 is DFQATT, CDR2 SNEGSKA, per germline (reference sequence). The CDR3 nucleotides read TGCAGTGCTAGTCCAGGGTGGTTGAACACTGAAGCTTTCTTT. Translated: CSASPGWLNTEAFF.

The genes are TRBV20-1 and TRBJ2-3; 8 bases fit TRBD2. Germline V CDR1 and CDR2: DFQATT, SNEGSKA (reference sequence). The CDR3 has 15 amino acids. J was trimmed by 4 bases and V by 4 bases; bases with no gene match: 10. The CDR3 DNA follows: TGCAGTGCTACCAGTCGGGGGGGCCGCGCAGATACGCAGTATTTT. This codes for CSATSRGGRADTQYF.

The genes are TRBV18 and TRBJ2-6; 8 nucleotides match TRBD1. Germline-derived CDR1 and CDR2 are KGHSH and LQKENI. CDR3 length: 17 amino acids. V lost 3 bases and J lost 4; bases outside the gene matches: 8. This CDR3 reads CASSPDRGEVGANVLTF. The DNA for the CDR3 is TGTGCCAGCTCACCCGACAGGGGAGAGGTCGGGGCCAACGTCCTGACTTTC.